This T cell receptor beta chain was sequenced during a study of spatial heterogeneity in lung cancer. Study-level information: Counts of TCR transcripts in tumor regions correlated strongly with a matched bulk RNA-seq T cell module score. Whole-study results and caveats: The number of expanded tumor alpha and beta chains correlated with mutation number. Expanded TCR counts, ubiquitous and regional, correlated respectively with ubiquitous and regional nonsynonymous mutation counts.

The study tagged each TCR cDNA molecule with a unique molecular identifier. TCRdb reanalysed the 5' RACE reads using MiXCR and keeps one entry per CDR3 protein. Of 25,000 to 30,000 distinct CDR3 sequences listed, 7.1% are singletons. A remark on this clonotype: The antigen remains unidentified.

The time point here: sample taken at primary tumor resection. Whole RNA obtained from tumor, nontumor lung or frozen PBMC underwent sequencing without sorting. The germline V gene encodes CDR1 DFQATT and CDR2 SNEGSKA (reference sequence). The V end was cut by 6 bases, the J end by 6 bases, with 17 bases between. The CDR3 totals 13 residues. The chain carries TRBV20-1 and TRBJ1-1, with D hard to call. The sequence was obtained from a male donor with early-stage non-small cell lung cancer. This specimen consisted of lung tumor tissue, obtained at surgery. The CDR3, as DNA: TGCAGTGCCCGAGCCTGGGTTCTTGCTGAAGCTTTCTTT. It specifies CSARAWVLAEAFF.